One T cell receptor beta chain is described in this entry. This sample was included in a study of blood T cells in healthy people across ages. With a J-beta primer mix and a sample-barcoded 5' primer, a second PCR ran 7 to 11 cycles. Every individual sample yielded 2.5 million or more paired-end reads (each containing CDR3). In TCRdb, the 5' RACE reads were re-called with MiXCR into one record per CDR3 protein. The table has 600,000 to 850,000 distinct CDR3 sequences, approximately 25% seen once. The donors, all healthy, were Caucasians living in Russia, aged about 6 to 100. This CDR3 is 15 amino acids long. V was cut by 4 bases and J by 0 bases, with 11 bases left in between. The germline V gene has CDR1 LNHNV and CDR2 YYDKDF (reference sequence). The sample also formed part of further work on T cells of mothers and their children. That paper states: The cDNA synthesis received all extracted RNA, at about 1.6 ug per 15 ul. The study found slightly higher but non-significant overlap in related versus unrelated mother-child pairs.

This receptor was taken from a boy under 18 in good health. This chain connects TRBV15 to TRBJ2-3; TRBD1 might be the D (6 bases). What was sequenced was blood. This CDR3 reads CATSKGHLSTDTQYF. In DNA, the CDR3 is TGTGCCACCAGCAAGGGACACCTCAGCACAGATACGCAGTATTTT.